This entry describes one T cell receptor (beta chain). As yet, its antigen is unknown. These data come from a study of T-cell reconstitution after alpha-beta-depleted transplantation in children. For TCRbeta, the library was prepared with unique molecular identifiers. TCRdb re-derived calls from the PCR reads in MiXCR, one entry per CDR3 protein. The sample consists of 250,000 or so distinct CDR3 sequences, 20% to 30% of them appearing once. Points from the study as a whole: T-cell counts and diversity were attributed mostly to newly produced T cells one year after transplant. As was reported, about two months after transplant, alpha-beta T cells came from several hundred expanded graft clones. Surviving recipient T cells and thymic progenitors underlay high day-60 TCRbeta diversity in some patients.

Germline CDR1 and CDR2: SQVTM and ANQGSEA. There are 13 residues in the CDR3. V gave up 7 bases and J gave up 4 bases, with 17 bases separating them. The chain is built from TRBV29-1 and TRBJ2-7; D may correspond to TRBD1 or TRBD2 (7 bases each). Sample: PBMCs, mostly from graft donor cells, taken 360 days after TCRalphabeta/CD19-depleted stem cell transplant. The sequence came from a female patient younger than 10 who had a stem cell transplant for congenital amegakaryocytic thrombocytopenia, so the T cells may come from the graft donor. CDR3 loop: CSAGGRRGYEQYF. In DNA, the CDR3 is TGCAGCGCCGGGGGGCGCAGGGGGTACGAGCAGTACTTC.